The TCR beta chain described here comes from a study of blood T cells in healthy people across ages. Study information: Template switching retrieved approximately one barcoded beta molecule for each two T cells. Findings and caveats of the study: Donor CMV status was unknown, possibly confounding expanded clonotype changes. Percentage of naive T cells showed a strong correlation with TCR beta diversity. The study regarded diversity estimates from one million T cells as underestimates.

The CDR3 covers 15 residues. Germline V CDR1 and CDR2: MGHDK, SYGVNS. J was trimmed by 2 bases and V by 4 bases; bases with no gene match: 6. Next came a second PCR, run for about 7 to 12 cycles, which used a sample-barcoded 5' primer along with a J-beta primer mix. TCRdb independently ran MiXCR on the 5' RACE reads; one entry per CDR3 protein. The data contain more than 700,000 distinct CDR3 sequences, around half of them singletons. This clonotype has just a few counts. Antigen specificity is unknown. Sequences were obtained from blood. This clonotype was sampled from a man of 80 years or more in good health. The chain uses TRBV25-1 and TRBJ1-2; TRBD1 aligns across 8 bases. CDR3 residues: CASSANRGSNYGYTF. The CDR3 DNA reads TGTGCCAGCAGTGCAAACAGGGGGAGCAACTATGGCTACACCTTC.